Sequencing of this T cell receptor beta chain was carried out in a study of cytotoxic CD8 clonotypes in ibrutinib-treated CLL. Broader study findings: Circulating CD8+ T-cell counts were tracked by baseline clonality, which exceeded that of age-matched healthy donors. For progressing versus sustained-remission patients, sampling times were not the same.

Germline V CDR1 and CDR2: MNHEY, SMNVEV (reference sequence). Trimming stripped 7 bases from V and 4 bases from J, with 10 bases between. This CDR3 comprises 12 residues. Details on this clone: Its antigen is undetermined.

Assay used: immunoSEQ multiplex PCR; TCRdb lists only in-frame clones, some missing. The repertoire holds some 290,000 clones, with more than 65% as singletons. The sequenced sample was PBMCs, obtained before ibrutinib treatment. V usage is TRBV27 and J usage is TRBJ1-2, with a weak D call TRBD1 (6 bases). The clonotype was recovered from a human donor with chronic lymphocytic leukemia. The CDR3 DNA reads TGTGCCAGCACAGGGGCCGGCTATGGCTACACCTTC. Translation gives CASTGAGYGYTF.